This TCR beta chain was identified during a study of technical replicates of blood from several donors (dated by TCRdb to 2016 to 2017). Trimming at the junction amounts to 7 bases on V and 0 bases on J, and the germline ends lie 15 bases apart. Its CDR3 holds 15 amino acids, cysteine through phenylalanine. Only the CDR3 region is kept as DNA, spanning 45 bases read in frame from base 1. The germline V gene sets CDR1 to SNHLY and CDR2 to FYNNEI. Receptor amplification or capture employed the immunoSEQ multiplex PCR assay. Entries here come from immuneACCESS through TCRdb and include only in-frame sequences with V and J called. Some clones fail to appear in such tables; in the studies checked, an unresolved V gene covers under half of the shortfall, and the cause of the remainder is unknown. For this sample there are around 9,000 clones; 91% appear just once. Less than 9.5% of the sample is held by the ten biggest clonotypes.

For this clone: Its antigen is unknown. No clone much larger than this one lies a single base away; base qualities are absent.

The chain is assembled from TRBV2 and TRBJ1-1, and perhaps TRBD1 as D gene, on 6 matching bases. The sequence was obtained from a human donor in good health. The sequencing input was PBMCs. CDR3 sequence: CASTGLTGMNTEAFF. The bases read TGTGCCAGCACTGGCCTCACAGGGATGAACACTGAAGCTTTCTTT. Beyond the CDR3, the reference TRBV2 and TRBJ1-1 genes provide the residues; the full variable domain reads: EPEVTQTPSHQVTQMGQEVILRCVPISNHLYFYWYRQILGQKVEFLVSFYNNEISEKSEIFDDQFSVERPDGSNFTLKIRSTKLEDSAMYFCASTGLTGMNTEAFFGQGTRLTVV.